The 25 T cell receptor beta chains reported below all come from one sample, sequenced in a study of blood T cells in healthy people across ages. A second PCR, run for about 6 to 11 cycles, used a sample-barcoded 5' primer plus a J-beta primer mix. Each CDR3 protein is one row after TCRdb ran MiXCR on the 5' RACE reads. The repertoire includes about 1.1 million distinct CDR3 sequences, roughly two fifths of them detected once, and about 12% sits in the top ten. Sequencing input: blood. All receptors derive from a man aged 18-30 years in good health.

The V and J genes are TRBV12-3 or TRBV12-4 and TRBJ1-2; D call uncertain. The V end was cut by 2 bases, the J end by 7 bases, with 8 bases between. The CDR3 runs to 12 residues. CDR3: CASSLSVAGYTF. The CDR3 nucleotides are TGTGCCAGCAGTTTATCGGTAGCTGGCTACACCTTC.

This CDR3 is CASSKAVVSGANVLTF. The CDR3 DNA reads as TGTGCCAGCAGCAAAGCGGTAGTCTCTGGGGCCAACGTCCTGACTTTC. The V and J genes are TRBV21-1 and TRBJ2-6. TRBV21-1 represents a pseudogene. CDR3 size: 16 residues.

In nucleotides, the CDR3 is TGCGCCAGCAGCTTGGGGCAGGGAGTCACCTACGAGCAGTACTTC. It is translated as CASSLGQGVTYEQYF. The V and J genes are TRBV5-1 and TRBJ2-7; D is tentatively TRBD1 or TRBD2 (5 bases each). CDR1 and CDR2 from the germline V gene are SGHRS and YFSETQ. The CDR3 loop spans 15 amino acids. V gave up 0 bases and J gave up 2 bases, with 12 bases separating them.

V usage is TRBV2 and J usage is TRBJ1-2; D call uncertain. The V gene lost 4 bases and the J gene lost 3 bases, with 9 bases spanning the gap. Germline V lookup: CDR1 SNHLY, CDR2 FYNNEI. This CDR3 is built from 13 residues. CDR3 DNA sequence: TGTGCCAGCAGTGGGTCACGGGACTATGGCTACACCTTC. Its translation is CASSGSRDYGYTF.

The rearrangement joins TRBV15 to TRBJ2-2; D remains ambiguous. Per germline, CDR1 LNHNV and CDR2 YYDKDF (reference sequence). Deletions cut 0 bases from V and 6 bases from J, with 8 bases between. CDR3 length: 14 amino acids. The CDR3 here is CATSRELGSGELFF. CDR3 coding DNA: TGTGCCACCAGCAGAGAGTTAGGGTCCGGGGAGCTGTTTTTT.

The gene calls are TRBV29-1 and TRBJ2-4; D is tentatively TRBD1 or TRBD2 (6 bases each). The CDR3 runs to 14 residues. The V and J ends lost 3 bases and 6 bases respectively, with 15 bases between them. CDR1 and CDR2 from the germline V gene are SQVTM and ANQGSEA. CDR3 nucleotides: TGCAGCGTTGACGGGGGTAAAGGGGGAAACATTCAGTACTTC. The encoded protein is CSVDGGKGGNIQYF.

This chain uses TRBV5-1 with TRBJ1-1; TRBD1 might be the D (6 bases). The V end lost 2 bases, the J end lost 1 base, and 24 bases lay between the germline ends. Germline CDR1 is SGHRS and CDR2 is YFSETQ. The CDR3 contains 19 residues. CDR3 sequence (DNA): TGCGCCAGCAGCTTACCTATAAGGACAGAAAGAGGGCCGAACACTGAAGCTTTCTTT. It codes for CASSLPIRTERGPNTEAFF.

This clonotype appeared a few times. This rearrangement joins TRBV20-1 to TRBJ1-2, with D perhaps matching TRBD1 (5 bases). V was trimmed by 1 base and J by 4 bases, leaving 16 bases between them. Germline V gene lookup returns CDR1 DFQATT and CDR2 SNEGSKA (reference sequence). The CDR3 runs 15 residues. In nucleotides, the CDR3 is TGCAGTGCTAGAGCCCTCGAAGGGACCCTCTATGGCTACACCTTC. This encodes CSARALEGTLYGYTF.

This clonotype was picked up a small number of times. V gene TRBV7-2 combines with J gene TRBJ2-1; D unclear. Germline V gene lookup returns CDR1 SGHTA and CDR2 FQGNSA. The V and J ends lost 7 bases and 9 bases respectively, with 16 bases between them. The CDR3 is made up of 13 amino acids. CDR3 bases: TGTGCCAGCACCTCCCTGGTGACGAGTGAGCAGTTCTTC. Protein: CASTSLVTSEQFF.

J is TRBJ2-3 and V is TRBV3-1; 8 bases line up with TRBD2. The CDR3 sequence is 16 residues long. Germline values: CDR1 LGHDT, CDR2 YNNKEL (reference sequence). V shed 1 base, J shed 2 bases, and the junction held 5 bases outside the gene matches. The chain's CDR3 is CASSQVISGATDTQYF. In nucleotides, the CDR3 is TGTGCCAGCAGCCAAGTAATTAGCGGGGCCACAGATACGCAGTATTTT.

CDR3 region: CASSVSGDTEAFF. CDR3 nucleotides: TGCGCCAGCAGCGTCTCAGGGGACACTGAAGCTTTCTTT. The gene calls are TRBV5-1 and TRBJ1-1; a weak D match, TRBD1 (6 bases). Trimming shortened V by 4 bases and J by 3 bases, and 10 bases separated the two germline ends. The CDR3 length is 13 residues. Germline V gene data show CDR1 as SGHRS and CDR2 as YFSETQ.

The V call is TRBV13, the J call TRBJ2-7; 9 bases agree with TRBD1. CDR1 is PRHDT and CDR2 is FYEKMQ in the germline V gene (reference sequence). The V gene end was trimmed by 6 bases and the J gene end by 1 base; junction bases not matched to a gene: 4. The CDR3 runs to 14 residues. In DNA, the CDR3 is TGTGCCAGCAGACGGACAGGGGAGTCCTACGAGCAGTACTTC. This encodes CASRRTGESYEQYF.

This clonotype was counted only a few times. The rearrangement uses TRBV7-9 and TRBJ2-3; 8 positions agree with TRBD1. This CDR3 has 17 amino acids. Germline CDR1 SEHNR, CDR2 FQNEAQ (reference sequence). With 0 bases clipped from V and 2 bases from J, the junction kept 7 bases outside the gene matches. The CDR3 coding sequence is TGTGCCAGCAGCTTAGCCCTTGACAGGGGCAACACAGATACGCAGTATTTT. Translation: CASSLALDRGNTDTQYF.

This clonotype was counted only a few times. J is TRBJ1-2 and V is TRBV4-1; D perhaps matches TRBD1 (6 bases). Between the trimmed V and J ends, which lost 0 bases and 6 bases, there was a span of 11 bases. The CDR3 has 14 amino acids. Per the germline V gene, CDR1 is MGHRA and CDR2 is YSYEKL. CDR3 residues: CASSQEGQGNGYTF. The DNA of the CDR3 is TGCGCCAGCAGCCAAGAAGGCCAGGGGAATGGCTACACCTTC.

The V call is TRBV12-3 or TRBV12-4, the J call TRBJ2-7; TRBD2 aligns across 8 bases. The CDR3 length is 15 residues. Unmatched junction bases numbered 13, after V lost 11 bases and J lost 1 base. The CDR3, as DNA: TGTGCCGTTCGACTGCGTAGCGGGGCTTCCTACGAGCAGTACTTC. It yields the protein CAVRLRSGASYEQYF.

This clonotype has only a few counts. The chain links TRBV5-1 to TRBJ2-7; tentatively, D is TRBD2 (5 bases). The germline V gene encodes CDR1 SGHRS and CDR2 YFSETQ. Trimming pared 4 bases from V and 4 bases from J, leaving 15 bases between. The CDR3 runs to 14 residues. CDR3 sequence reads: CASSVDLGLYEQYF. The CDR3 nucleotides read TGCGCCAGCAGCGTTGACCTTGGACTGTACGAGCAGTACTTC.

This chain joins TRBV10-3 and TRBJ2-7; TRBD1 aligns across 7 bases. V was pared by 5 bases and J by 7 bases, with 14 bases of the junction left unmatched. From germline, CDR1 is ENHRY and CDR2 SYGVKD. This CDR3 contains 15 residues. CDR3 protein: CAISPQYDRVGEQYF. The CDR3 coding sequence is TGTGCCATCAGTCCCCAATATGACAGGGTGGGTGAGCAGTACTTC.

This clonotype was counted only a few times. The chain joins TRBV20-1 to TRBJ1-2; the match to TRBD1 covers 8 bases. CDR3 length: 15 residues. V was pared by 6 bases and J by 8 bases, with 17 bases of the junction left unmatched. Germline CDR1 DFQATT, CDR2 SNEGSKA (reference sequence). The chain's CDR3 is CSAQSQGADLLGYTF. In DNA form, the CDR3 reads TGCAGTGCCCAAAGTCAGGGGGCAGATCTCTTAGGCTACACCTTC.

As regards this clonotype: This may arise from a read error, as a much more abundant clone is one base away. The chain joins TRBV4-2 to TRBJ1-2, with a possible D match to TRBD1 (5 bases). Per germline, CDR1 LGHNA and CDR2 YNFKEQ. The CDR3 spans 14 residues. The CDR3 reads CAGSQGADSYGYTF. The CDR3 DNA follows: TGTGCCGGCAGCCAAGGGGCAGACTCTTATGGCTACACCTTC.

This clonotype came up a few times. The chain uses TRBV5-5 and TRBJ2-1, with a tentative D call TRBD1 (5 bases). CDR3 size: 16 residues. Germline CDR1 and CDR2: SGHKS and YYEKEE (reference sequence). V lost 1 base to trimming and J lost 5 bases, with 16 bases between them. The CDR3 DNA reads TGTGCCAGCAGCTTGACCCTAAGGTCAGGGAACAATGAGCAGTTCTTC. This sequence encodes CASSLTLRSGNNEQFF.

The genes are TRBV12-3 or TRBV12-4 and TRBJ2-7; 7 nucleotides align to TRBD1. The CDR3 runs to 15 residues. V was clipped by 5 bases and J by 5 bases; unmatched bases: 12. CDR3 nucleotide sequence: TGTGCCAGCAGTCCCCGGACAGGCCCGCCGCACGAGCAGTACTTC. Encoded protein: CASSPRTGPPHEQYF.

This clonotype has only a few counts. The chain is built from TRBV12-3 or TRBV12-4 and TRBJ2-1; D ambiguous. Trimming cost V 1 base and J 9 bases, with 4 bases left between them. This CDR3 is built from 11 residues. CDR3 in amino acids: CASSLDFEQFF. The CDR3 nucleotides are TGTGCCAGCAGTTTAGATTTTGAGCAGTTCTTC.

The sample holds one count of this clonotype. CDR3 loop: CSARDGVAGGNEQYF. CDR3 nucleotide sequence: TGCAGTGCTAGAGATGGAGTAGCGGGGGGCAATGAGCAGTACTTC. V gene TRBV20-1 combines with J gene TRBJ2-7; the match to TRBD2 covers 10 bases. V shed 0 bases and J 7 bases; nucleotides not matched to a gene: 9. This CDR3 region has 15 residues. CDR1 is DFQATT and CDR2 is SNEGSKA in the germline V gene (reference sequence).

This chain links TRBV5-6 with TRBJ2-1; no definite D call. CDR1 is SGHDT and CDR2 is YYEEEE in the germline V gene. The CDR3 runs 13 residues. The ends were cut back, 4 bases at V and 6 bases at J, with 11 bases in the middle. The CDR3 loop reads CASSPARLNEQFF. The CDR3 DNA is TGTGCCAGCAGCCCAGCGCGGCTCAATGAGCAGTTCTTC.

The chain links TRBV27 to TRBJ1-6; D ambiguous. CDR1 MNHEY and CDR2 SMNVEV come from the germline V gene (reference sequence). Trimming stripped 2 bases from V and 4 bases from J, with 15 bases between. The CDR3 spans 17 residues. For the CDR3, the DNA is TGTGCCAGCAGTTTAACTCAGGTTCCACTTTATAATTCACCCCTCCACTTT. It codes for CASSLTQVPLYNSPLHF.